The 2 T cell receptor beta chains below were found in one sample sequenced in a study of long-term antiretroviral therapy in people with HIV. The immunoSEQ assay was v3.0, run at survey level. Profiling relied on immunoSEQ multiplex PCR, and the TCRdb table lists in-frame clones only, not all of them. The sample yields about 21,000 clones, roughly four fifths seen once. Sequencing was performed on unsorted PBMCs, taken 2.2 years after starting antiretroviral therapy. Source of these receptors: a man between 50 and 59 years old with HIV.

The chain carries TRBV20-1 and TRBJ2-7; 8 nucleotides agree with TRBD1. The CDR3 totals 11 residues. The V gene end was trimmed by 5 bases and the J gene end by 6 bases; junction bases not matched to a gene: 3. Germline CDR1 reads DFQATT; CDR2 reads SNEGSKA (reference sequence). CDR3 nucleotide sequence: TGCAGTGCTGAAGACAGGGGCGAGCAGTACTTC. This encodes CSAEDRGEQYF.

CDR3 in amino acids: CASSFQGNEQFF. The CDR3 DNA sequence: TGTGCCAGCAGTTTTCAGGGGAATGAGCAGTTCTTC. The chain joins TRBV28 to TRBJ2-1; maybe TRBD1 (6 bases). Germline CDR1 reads MDHEN; CDR2 reads SYDVKM. The V and J ends lost 3 bases and 7 bases respectively, with 7 bases between them. The CDR3 contains 12 residues.